A selection of T cell receptor beta chains follows, all from one sample in a study of T-cell reconstitution after alpha-beta-depleted transplantation in children. TCRdb independently ran MiXCR on the PCR reads; one entry per CDR3 protein. This sample has roughly 300,000 distinct CDR3 sequences, with roughly 12% found just once. The sample in question was peripheral blood, obtained 180 days after TCRalphabeta/CD19-depleted stem cell transplant. The receptors here all came from a male patient between 2 and 15 years old who had a stem cell transplant for chronic granulomatous disease, so the T cells may come from the graft donor. Each CDR3 is given with its conserved first and last residue. The order of the fields is clone size, J gene, CDR3 length, V gene, D gene, CDR3 protein, CDR3 DNA. The D gene is left open where the match is weak. The listing skips clone size in some rows; elsewhere it reads once, few, many or a size class.

clone_size: many; j_call: TRBJ2-2; cdr3_length: 15; v_call: TRBV7-2; d_call: TRBD1; cdr3_aa: CASSFWTGNTGELFF; cdr3_nt: TGTGCCAGCAGCTTCTGGACAGGGAATACCGGGGAGCTGTTTTTT
clone_size: many; j_call: TRBJ2-2; cdr3_length: 17; v_call: TRBV24-1; d_call: TRBD2; cdr3_aa: CATSDAGAGVNTGELFF; cdr3_nt: TGTGCCACCAGTGACGCGGGTGCGGGAGTGAACACCGGGGAGCTGTTTTTT
clone_size: many; j_call: TRBJ2-2; cdr3_length: 13; v_call: TRBV29-1; d_call: NA; cdr3_aa: CSVLQTNTGELFF; cdr3_nt: TGCAGCGTCCTCCAGACGAACACCGGGGAGCTGTTTTTT
clone_size: many; j_call: TRBJ2-2; cdr3_length: 16; v_call: TRBV7-2; d_call: TRBD2; cdr3_aa: CASSLIAGVNTGELFF; cdr3_nt: TGTGCCAGCAGCTTGATCGCGGGGGTGAACACCGGGGAGCTGTTTTTT
clone_size: many; j_call: TRBJ1-2; cdr3_length: 11; v_call: TRBV10-3; d_call: NA; cdr3_aa: CAISESLGYTF; cdr3_nt: TGTGCCATCAGTGAGTCCCTTGGCTACACCTTC
clone_size: many; j_call: TRBJ2-7; cdr3_length: 13; v_call: TRBV9; d_call: NA; cdr3_aa: CASSPSPPGEQYF; cdr3_nt: TGTGCCAGCAGCCCTTCGCCTCCGGGGGAGCAGTACTTC
clone_size: many; j_call: TRBJ1-4; cdr3_length: 14; v_call: TRBV28; d_call: TRBD1; cdr3_aa: CASSPTGINEKLFF; cdr3_nt: TGTGCCAGCAGCCCGACAGGGATCAATGAAAAACTGTTTTTT
clone_size: NA; j_call: TRBJ2-1; cdr3_length: 13; v_call: TRBV18; d_call: TRBD1; cdr3_aa: CASSRQGPNEQFF; cdr3_nt: TGTGCCAGCTCACGACAGGGGCCAAATGAGCAGTTCTTC
clone_size: many; j_call: TRBJ2-5; cdr3_length: 12; v_call: TRBV7-2; d_call: NA; cdr3_aa: CASTPMRGPQYF; cdr3_nt: TGTGCCAGCACCCCGATGCGGGGTCCCCAGTACTTC
clone_size: many; j_call: TRBJ2-7; cdr3_length: 15; v_call: TRBV7-2; d_call: NA; cdr3_aa: CASSLVGLSTYEQYF; cdr3_nt: TGTGCCAGCAGCTTAGTAGGCCTATCAACCTACGAGCAGTACTTC
clone_size: many; j_call: TRBJ1-1; cdr3_length: 14; v_call: TRBV6-2/TRBV6-3; d_call: TRBD1; cdr3_aa: CASTRDRMNTEAFF; cdr3_nt: TGTGCCAGCACCCGGGACAGAATGAACACTGAAGCTTTCTTT
clone_size: many; j_call: TRBJ2-7; cdr3_length: 15; v_call: TRBV12-3/TRBV12-4; d_call: TRBD1; cdr3_aa: CASSLWDRATYEQYF; cdr3_nt: TGTGCCAGCAGTCTTTGGGACAGGGCAACCTACGAGCAGTACTTC
clone_size: many; j_call: TRBJ1-3; cdr3_length: 14; v_call: TRBV20-1; d_call: NA; cdr3_aa: CSARSGTAGGTIYF; cdr3_nt: TGCAGTGCTAGATCTGGGACCGCTGGTGGCACCATATATTTT
clone_size: many; j_call: TRBJ2-1; cdr3_length: 14; v_call: TRBV7-2; d_call: TRBD2; cdr3_aa: CASSLVVAGGQGFF; cdr3_nt: TGTGCCAGCAGCTTAGTGGTAGCGGGAGGGCAGGGGTTCTTC
clone_size: many; j_call: TRBJ1-4; cdr3_length: 13; v_call: TRBV5-1; d_call: TRBD1; cdr3_aa: CASRGTEAEKLFF; cdr3_nt: TGCGCCAGCAGGGGGACAGAGGCGGAAAAACTGTTTTTT
clone_size: NA; j_call: TRBJ2-7; cdr3_length: 13; v_call: TRBV5-1; d_call: NA; cdr3_aa: CASSPGPNDEQYF; cdr3_nt: TGCGCCAGCAGCCCGGGACCAAACGACGAGCAGTACTTC
clone_size: few; j_call: TRBJ2-1; cdr3_length: 15; v_call: TRBV10-3; d_call: TRBD2; cdr3_aa: CASQGLAGGGNEQFF; cdr3_nt: TGTGCCTCGCAGGGACTAGCGGGAGGGGGGAATGAGCAGTTCTTC
clone_size: many; j_call: TRBJ2-2; cdr3_length: 16; v_call: TRBV7-8; d_call: TRBD2; cdr3_aa: CASSLRGGMNTGELFF; cdr3_nt: TGTGCCAGCAGCTTACGCGGGGGAATGAACACCGGGGAGCTGTTTTTT
clone_size: many; j_call: TRBJ2-3; cdr3_length: 15; v_call: TRBV11-1; d_call: TRBD1; cdr3_aa: CASSLPGQGADTQYF; cdr3_nt: TGTGCCAGCAGCTTACCGGGACAGGGGGCAGATACGCAGTATTTT
clone_size: NA; j_call: TRBJ2-7; cdr3_length: 13; v_call: TRBV3-1; d_call: NA; cdr3_aa: CASSQVIRDEQYF; cdr3_nt: TGTGCCAGCAGCCAAGTGATCAGGGACGAGCAGTACTTC
clone_size: NA; j_call: TRBJ2-1; cdr3_length: 16; v_call: TRBV7-9; d_call: TRBD2; cdr3_aa: CASSYAGTRPYNEQFF; cdr3_nt: TGTGCCAGCAGCTACGCCGGGACTAGGCCCTACAATGAGCAGTTCTTC
clone_size: many; j_call: TRBJ1-6; cdr3_length: 12; v_call: TRBV6-6; d_call: NA; cdr3_aa: CASCPGRSPLHF; cdr3_nt: TGTGCCAGCTGTCCGGGGCGTTCACCCCTCCACTTT
clone_size: few; j_call: TRBJ2-7; cdr3_length: 15; v_call: TRBV6-7; d_call: NA; cdr3_aa: CASSYSTAEPYEQYF; cdr3_nt: TGTGCCAGCAGTTACTCGACGGCTGAGCCCTACGAGCAGTACTTC
clone_size: NA; j_call: TRBJ2-5; cdr3_length: 15; v_call: TRBV7-6; d_call: NA; cdr3_aa: CASSPEVSGIETQYF; cdr3_nt: TGTGCCAGCAGCCCTGAGGTCTCTGGGATTGAGACCCAGTACTTC
clone_size: many; j_call: TRBJ2-7; cdr3_length: 10; v_call: TRBV29-1; d_call: NA; cdr3_aa: CSVGEYEQYF; cdr3_nt: TGCAGCGTTGGGGAGTACGAGCAGTACTTC
clone_size: many; j_call: TRBJ2-1; cdr3_length: 12; v_call: TRBV10-3; d_call: NA; cdr3_aa: CAISEPRNEQFF; cdr3_nt: TGTGCCATCAGTGAGCCTCGCAATGAGCAGTTCTTC
clone_size: many; j_call: TRBJ2-2; cdr3_length: 14; v_call: TRBV29-1; d_call: NA; cdr3_aa: CSGQNAPYTGELFF; cdr3_nt: TGCAGCGGCCAGAATGCCCCGTACACCGGGGAGCTGTTTTTT
clone_size: NA; j_call: TRBJ2-3; cdr3_length: 15; v_call: TRBV3-1; d_call: NA; cdr3_aa: CASRISGTSTDTQYF; cdr3_nt: TGTGCCAGCAGAATAAGCGGAACTAGCACAGATACGCAGTATTTT
clone_size: many; j_call: TRBJ2-7; cdr3_length: 14; v_call: TRBV10-3; d_call: TRBD2; cdr3_aa: CAIGGGGSSYEQYF; cdr3_nt: TGTGCCATCGGCGGCGGGGGGAGCTCCTACGAGCAGTACTTC
clone_size: many; j_call: TRBJ2-1; cdr3_length: 16; v_call: TRBV7-3; d_call: TRBD2; cdr3_aa: CASSSIWTSGHNEQFF; cdr3_nt: TGTGCCAGCAGCTCGATCTGGACTAGCGGACACAATGAGCAGTTCTTC
clone_size: many; j_call: TRBJ1-3; cdr3_length: 16; v_call: TRBV10-3; d_call: NA; cdr3_aa: CAISDHRSLRGNTIYF; cdr3_nt: TGTGCCATCAGTGACCACAGGTCGCTGCGCGGAAACACCATATATTTT
clone_size: many; j_call: TRBJ2-4; cdr3_length: 15; v_call: TRBV24-1; d_call: TRBD2; cdr3_aa: CATSDPKGVAGIQYF; cdr3_nt: TGTGCCACCAGTGATCCCAAGGGGGTAGCGGGGATTCAGTACTTC
clone_size: few; j_call: TRBJ2-1; cdr3_length: 14; v_call: TRBV2; d_call: NA; cdr3_aa: CASPVGGANNEQFF; cdr3_nt: TGTGCCAGCCCGGTTGGGGGGGCCAACAATGAGCAGTTCTTC
clone_size: many; j_call: TRBJ2-7; cdr3_length: 14; v_call: TRBV5-1; d_call: NA; cdr3_aa: CASSRRGIPYEQYF; cdr3_nt: TGCGCCAGCAGCCGGAGGGGGATCCCGTACGAGCAGTACTTC